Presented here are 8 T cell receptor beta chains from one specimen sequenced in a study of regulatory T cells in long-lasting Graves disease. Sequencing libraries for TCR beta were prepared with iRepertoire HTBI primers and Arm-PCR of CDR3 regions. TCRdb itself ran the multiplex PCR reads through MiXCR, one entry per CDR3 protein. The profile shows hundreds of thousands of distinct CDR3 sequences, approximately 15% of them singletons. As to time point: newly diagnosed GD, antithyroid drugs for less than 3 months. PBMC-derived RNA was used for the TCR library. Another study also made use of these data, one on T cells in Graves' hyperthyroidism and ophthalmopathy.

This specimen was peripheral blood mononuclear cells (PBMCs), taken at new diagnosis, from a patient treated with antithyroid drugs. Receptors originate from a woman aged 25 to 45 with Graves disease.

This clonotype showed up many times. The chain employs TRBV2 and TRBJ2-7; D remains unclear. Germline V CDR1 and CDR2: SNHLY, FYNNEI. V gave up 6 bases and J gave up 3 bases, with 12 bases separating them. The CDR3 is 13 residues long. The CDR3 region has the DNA TGTGCCAGCAGGTGGACCCTCCTCTACGAGCAGTACTTC. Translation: CASRWTLLYEQYF.

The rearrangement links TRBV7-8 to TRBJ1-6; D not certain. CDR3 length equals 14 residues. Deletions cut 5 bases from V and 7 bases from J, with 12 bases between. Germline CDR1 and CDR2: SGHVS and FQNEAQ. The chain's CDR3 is CASSLSDLNSPLHF. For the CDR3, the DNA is TGTGCCAGCAGCCTATCCGACTTAAATTCACCCCTCCACTTT.

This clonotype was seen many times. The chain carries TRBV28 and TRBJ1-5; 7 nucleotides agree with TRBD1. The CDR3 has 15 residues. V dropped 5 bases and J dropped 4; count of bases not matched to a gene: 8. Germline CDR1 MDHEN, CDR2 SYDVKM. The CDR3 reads CASSMGQTINQPQHF. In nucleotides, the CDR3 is TGTGCCAGCAGTATGGGACAGACTATAAATCAGCCCCAGCATTTT. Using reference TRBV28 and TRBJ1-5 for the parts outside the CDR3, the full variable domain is DVKVTQSSRYLVKRTGEKVFLECVQDMDHENMFWYRQDPGLGLRLIYFSYDVKMKEKGDIPEGYSVSREKKERFSLILESASTNQTSMYLCASSMGQTINQPQHFGDGTRLSIL.

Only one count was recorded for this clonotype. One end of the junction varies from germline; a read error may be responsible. In nucleotides, the CDR3 is TGCGCCAGCAGCTTGGGGTCCGGGGGCCTGAATTCACCCCCCCACTTT. It codes for CASSLGSGGLNSPPHF. The chain couples TRBV5-1 to TRBJ1-6, with D perhaps matching TRBD1 (6 bases). The CDR3 runs to 16 residues. Per germline, CDR1 SGHRS and CDR2 YFSETQ.

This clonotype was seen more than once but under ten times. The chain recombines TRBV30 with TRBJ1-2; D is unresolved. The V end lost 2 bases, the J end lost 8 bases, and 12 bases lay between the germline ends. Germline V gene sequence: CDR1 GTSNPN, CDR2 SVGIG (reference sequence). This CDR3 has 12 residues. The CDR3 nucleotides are TGTGCCTGGAGTACAATATCCACCGGCTACACCTTC. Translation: CAWSTISTGYTF.

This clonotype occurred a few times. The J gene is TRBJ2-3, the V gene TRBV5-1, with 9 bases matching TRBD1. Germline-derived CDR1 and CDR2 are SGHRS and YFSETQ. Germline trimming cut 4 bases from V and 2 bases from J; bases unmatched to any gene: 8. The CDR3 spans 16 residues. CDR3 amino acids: CASSPGRDRVTDTQYF. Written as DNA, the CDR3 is TGCGCCAGCAGCCCGGGCCGGGACAGGGTCACAGATACGCAGTATTTT.

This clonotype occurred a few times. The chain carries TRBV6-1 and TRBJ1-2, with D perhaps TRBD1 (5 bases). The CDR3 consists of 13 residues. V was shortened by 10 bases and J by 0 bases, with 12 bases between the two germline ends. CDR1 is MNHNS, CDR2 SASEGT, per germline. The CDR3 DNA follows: TGTGCCACTTCCAGGGATACTAACTATGGCTACACCTTC. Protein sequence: CATSRDTNYGYTF.

The CDR3 coding sequence is TGTGCCAGCAGTTCCCCGACCGCGTCTCTTAATGAAAAACTGTTTTTT. Encoded protein: CASSSPTASLNEKLFF. The chain joins TRBV28 to TRBJ1-4; no clear D. The germline V gene encodes CDR1 MDHEN and CDR2 SYDVKM. This CDR3 has 16 residues. V was cut by 4 bases and J by 4 bases, with 16 bases left in between.